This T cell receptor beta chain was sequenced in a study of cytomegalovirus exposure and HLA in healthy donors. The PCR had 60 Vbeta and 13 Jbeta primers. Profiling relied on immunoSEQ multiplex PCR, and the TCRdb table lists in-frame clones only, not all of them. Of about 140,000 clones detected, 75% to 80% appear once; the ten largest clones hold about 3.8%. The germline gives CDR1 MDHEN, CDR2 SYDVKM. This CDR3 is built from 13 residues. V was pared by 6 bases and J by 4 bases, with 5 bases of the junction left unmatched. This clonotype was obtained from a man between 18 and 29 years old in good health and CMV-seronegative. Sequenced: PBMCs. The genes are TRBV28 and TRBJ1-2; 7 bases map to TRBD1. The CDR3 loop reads CASRRTGRYGYTF. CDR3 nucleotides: TGTGCCAGCAGAAGGACAGGACGCTATGGCTACACCTTC.